This TCR beta chain was identified in a study of blood T cell repertoires in COVID-19. Study-level information: Donors in the United States, Italy and Spain gave samples during acute or convalescent COVID-19. T cells, B-cell-depleted T cells, or PBMCs supplied cDNA or gDNA.

Those enrolled in Seattle joined during active infection and were followed longitudinally afterward. The CDR3 is 15 amino acids. Germline lookup yields CDR1 MDHEN and CDR2 SYDVKM. V was clipped by 1 base and J by 4 bases, with 13 bases between them. Original handling: Researchers report that nucleated cell counts were estimated from reference gene primer amplification. Sequenced by immunoSEQ multiplex PCR; TCRdb stores in-frame clones only, minus some. That table furnishes V, J and clone size, whereas the DNA furnished D and trimming. The sample lists about 160,000 clones, just under 90% occurring once.

The receptor was derived from a woman in her 70s with COVID-19, enrolled during active disease. Sequenced input: peripheral blood. This chain connects TRBV28 to TRBJ1-2, with D perhaps TRBD1 (6 bases). The CDR3 DNA reads as TGTGCCAGCAGTTTATTCGGCAGGGGCGGCTATGGCTACACCTTC. This codes for CASSLFGRGGYGYTF.